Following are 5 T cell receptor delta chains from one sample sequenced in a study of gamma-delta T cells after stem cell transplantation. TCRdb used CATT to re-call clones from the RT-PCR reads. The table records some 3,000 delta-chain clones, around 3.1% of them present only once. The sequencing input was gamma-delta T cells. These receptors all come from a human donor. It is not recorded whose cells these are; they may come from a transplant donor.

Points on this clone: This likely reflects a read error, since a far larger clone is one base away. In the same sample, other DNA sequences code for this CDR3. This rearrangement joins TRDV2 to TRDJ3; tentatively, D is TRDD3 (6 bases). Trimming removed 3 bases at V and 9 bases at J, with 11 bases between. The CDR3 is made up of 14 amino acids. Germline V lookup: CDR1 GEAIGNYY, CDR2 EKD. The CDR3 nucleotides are TGTGCCTGTGACCTGCTGGGGTCCACCCGACAGATGTTTTTC. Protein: CACDLLGSTRQMFF.

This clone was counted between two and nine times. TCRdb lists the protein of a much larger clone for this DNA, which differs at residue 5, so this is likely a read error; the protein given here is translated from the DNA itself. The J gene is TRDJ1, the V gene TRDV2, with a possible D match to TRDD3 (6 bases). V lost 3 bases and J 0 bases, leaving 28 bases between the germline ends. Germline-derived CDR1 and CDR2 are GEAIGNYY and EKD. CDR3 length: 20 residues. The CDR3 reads CACDLVEGWGPSEDTDKLIF. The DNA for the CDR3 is TGTGCCTGTGACCTCGTTGAAGGCTGGGGACCCTCCGAGGACACCGATAAACTCATCTTT.

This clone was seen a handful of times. CDR3: CACDTVGSTGGYGRTDKLIF. The CDR3 region has the DNA TGTGCCTGTGACACTGTGGGGAGTACTGGGGGATACGGTCGGACCGATAAACTCATCTTT. This sequence joins TRDV2 and TRDJ1; 13 positions match TRDD3. CDR3 length equals 20 residues. In germline, CDR1 is GEAIGNYY, CDR2 EKD. With V trimmed by 1 base and J by 2 bases, 15 bases remained unmatched.

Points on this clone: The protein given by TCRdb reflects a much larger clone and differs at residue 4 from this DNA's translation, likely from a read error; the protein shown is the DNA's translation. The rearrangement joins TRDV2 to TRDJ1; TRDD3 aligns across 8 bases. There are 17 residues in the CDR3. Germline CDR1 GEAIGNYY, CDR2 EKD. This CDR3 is CACGTVVGDQEGKRLIF. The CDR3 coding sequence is TGTGCCTGTGGCACCGTGGTGGGGGATCAGGAGGGGAAAAGACTCATCTTT.

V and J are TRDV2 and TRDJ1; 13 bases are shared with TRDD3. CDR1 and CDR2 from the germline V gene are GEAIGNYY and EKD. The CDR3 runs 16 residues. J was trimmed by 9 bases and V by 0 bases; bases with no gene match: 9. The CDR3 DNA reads TGTGCCTGTGACACCTTGAGTACTGGGGGATACGCCGAACTCATCTTT. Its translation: CACDTLSTGGYAELIF.